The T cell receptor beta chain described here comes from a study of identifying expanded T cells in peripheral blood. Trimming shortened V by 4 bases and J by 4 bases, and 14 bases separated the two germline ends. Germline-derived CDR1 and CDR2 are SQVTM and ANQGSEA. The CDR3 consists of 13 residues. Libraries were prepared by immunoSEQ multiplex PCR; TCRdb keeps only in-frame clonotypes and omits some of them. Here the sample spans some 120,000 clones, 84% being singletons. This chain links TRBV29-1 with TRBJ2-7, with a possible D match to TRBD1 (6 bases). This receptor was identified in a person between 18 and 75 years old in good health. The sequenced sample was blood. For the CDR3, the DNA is TGCAGCGTTGTGGGGGCTTTACGGTACGAGCAGTACTTC. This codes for CSVVGALRYEQYF.